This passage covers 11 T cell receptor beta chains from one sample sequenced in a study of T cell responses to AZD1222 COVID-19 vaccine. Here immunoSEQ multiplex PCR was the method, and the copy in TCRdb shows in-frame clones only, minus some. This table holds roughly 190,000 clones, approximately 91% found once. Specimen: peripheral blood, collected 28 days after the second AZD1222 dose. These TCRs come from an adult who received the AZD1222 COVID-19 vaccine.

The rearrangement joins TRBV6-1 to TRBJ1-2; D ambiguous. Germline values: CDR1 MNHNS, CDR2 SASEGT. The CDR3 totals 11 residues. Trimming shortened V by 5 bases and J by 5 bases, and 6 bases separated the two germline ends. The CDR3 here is CASSLGYGYTF. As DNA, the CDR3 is TGTGCCAGCAGTCTAGGGTATGGCTACACCTTC.

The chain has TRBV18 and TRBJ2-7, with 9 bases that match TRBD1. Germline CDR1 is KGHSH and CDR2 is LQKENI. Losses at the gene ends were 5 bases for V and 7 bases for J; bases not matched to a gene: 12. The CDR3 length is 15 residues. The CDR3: CASSAAETGGAEQYF. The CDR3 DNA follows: TGTGCCAGCTCAGCAGCTGAAACAGGGGGCGCGGAGCAGTACTTC.

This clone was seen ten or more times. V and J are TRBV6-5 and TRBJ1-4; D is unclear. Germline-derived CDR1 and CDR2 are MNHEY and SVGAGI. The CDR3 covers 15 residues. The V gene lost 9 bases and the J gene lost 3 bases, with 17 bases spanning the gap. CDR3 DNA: TGTGCCAGTCTCGTAAAGCTGGCGGCTAATGAAAAACTGTTTTTT. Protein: CASLVKLAANEKLFF.

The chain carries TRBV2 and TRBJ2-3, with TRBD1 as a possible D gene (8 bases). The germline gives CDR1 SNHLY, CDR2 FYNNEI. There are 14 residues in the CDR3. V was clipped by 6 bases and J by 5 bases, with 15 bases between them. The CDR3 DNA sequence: TGTGCCAGCAGATGGACAGGGAGGGTAGATACGCAGTATTTT. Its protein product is CASRWTGRVDTQYF.

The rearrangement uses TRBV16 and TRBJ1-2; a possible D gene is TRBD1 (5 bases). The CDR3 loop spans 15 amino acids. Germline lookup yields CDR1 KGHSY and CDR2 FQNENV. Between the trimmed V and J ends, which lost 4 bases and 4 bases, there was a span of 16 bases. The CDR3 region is CASSPIFQGGYGYTF. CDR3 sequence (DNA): TGTGCCAGCAGCCCTATCTTCCAGGGAGGCTATGGCTACACCTTC.

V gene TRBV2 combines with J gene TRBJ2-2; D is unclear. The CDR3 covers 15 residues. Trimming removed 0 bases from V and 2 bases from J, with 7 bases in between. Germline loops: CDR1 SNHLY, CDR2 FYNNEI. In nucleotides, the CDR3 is TGTGCCAGCAGTGAAGCTAGCACTAACACCGGGGAGCTGTTTTTT. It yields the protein CASSEASTNTGELFF.

This CDR3 reads CASSLAPAEQFF. CDR3 DNA: TGTGCCAGCAGTTTAGCCCCAGCGGAGCAGTTCTTC. The chain uses TRBV12-3 or TRBV12-4 and TRBJ2-1; D unresolved. Trimming took 0 bases from V and 10 from J, leaving 7 bases between them. The CDR3 totals 12 residues.

The CDR3 sequence is CASSPTGTEQYF. The DNA of the CDR3 is TGTGCCAGCAGCCCTACAGGGACCGAGCAGTACTTC. This chain joins TRBV3-1 (or the pseudogene TRBV3-2) and TRBJ2-7, with D possibly matching TRBD1 (6 bases). Trimming left V 4 bases short and J 6 bases short, with 10 bases between. CDR1 and CDR2 from the germline V gene are LGHDT and YNNKEL (reference sequence). The CDR3 runs to 12 residues.

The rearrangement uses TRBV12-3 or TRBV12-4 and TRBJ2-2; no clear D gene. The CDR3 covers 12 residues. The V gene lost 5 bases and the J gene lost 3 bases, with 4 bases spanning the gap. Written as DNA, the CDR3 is TGTGCCAGCAGTCCCGACACCGGGGAGCTGTTTTTT. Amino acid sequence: CASSPDTGELFF.

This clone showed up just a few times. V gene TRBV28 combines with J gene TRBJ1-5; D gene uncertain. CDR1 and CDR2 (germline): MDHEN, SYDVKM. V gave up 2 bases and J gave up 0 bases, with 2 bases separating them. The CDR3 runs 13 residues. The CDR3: CASSLNSNQPQHF. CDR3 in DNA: TGTGCCAGCAGTTTAAATAGCAATCAGCCCCAGCATTTT.

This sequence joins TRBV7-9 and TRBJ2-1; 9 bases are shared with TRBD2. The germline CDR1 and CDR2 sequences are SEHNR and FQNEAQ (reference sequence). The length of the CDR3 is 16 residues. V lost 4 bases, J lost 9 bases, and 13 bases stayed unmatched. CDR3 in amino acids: CASSSLAGVSSGEQFF. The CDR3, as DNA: TGTGCCAGCAGCTCATTAGCGGGAGTGTCCTCCGGTGAGCAGTTCTTC.